This T cell receptor beta chain was recovered during a study of cytomegalovirus exposure and HLA in healthy donors. Donors had nominal health at sampling but likely had unrecorded immune exposures. General study findings and limits: Available immune exposure information covered CMV serostatus only. Usually a TCR sequence was rare, but some public TCRs were found in many donors. The study designated roughly 160 TCR beta chains cytomegalovirus-associated.

Use of 60 Vbeta and 13 Jbeta primers characterized the PCR. Assay: immunoSEQ multiplex PCR; the TCRdb copy retains only in-frame clones and omits some. This table holds roughly 110,000 clones, about four fifths found once. A note on this clone: The antigen is undetermined.

The source of this sequence is a man in his thirties or forties in good health and CMV-seropositive. Sequencing input: PBMCs.

For the CDR3, the DNA is TGTGCCAGCAGTGAAGCGCCACGGGGGAACACTGAAGCTTTCTTT. Protein: CASSEAPRGNTEAFF. The rearrangement links TRBV2 to TRBJ1-1; no definite D call. V was shortened by 0 bases and J by 1 base, with 9 bases between the two germline ends. CDR1 is SNHLY, CDR2 FYNNEI, per germline. The CDR3 is 15 residues long.